The rows below give T cell receptor beta chains drawn from one sample of a study of shared clonotypes between healthy human individuals. The method was immunoSEQ multiplex PCR; TCRdb's version includes in-frame clones alone and lacks a portion of them. Here the sample spans some 2,500,000 clones, under 95% being singletons. Sequencing input: naive CD4+ T cells from PBMCs. These receptors originate from a man younger than 35 in good health. Some clones in this sample may be carry-over from other donors' samples. Both conserved end residues are part of each CDR3. The D gene is left open where the match is weak. For some rows the clone size is stated as once, few or many, or as a class when expanded; others skip it.

D: TRBD1; length: 18; V: TRBV11-2; size: once; J: TRBJ2-7; DNA: TGTGCCAGCAGCCCAAGGGGGGGAGGACAGGGGAATTTCTACGAGCAGTACTTC; CDR3: CASSPRGGGQGNFYEQYF
D: TRBD1; length: 12; V: TRBV28; size: -; J: TRBJ2-2; DNA: TGTGCCAGCCAGACAGGGGCCGGGGAGCTGTTTTTT; CDR3: CASQTGAGELFF
D: TRBD2; length: 17; V: TRBV7-6; size: -; J: TRBJ2-1; DNA: TGTGCCAGCAGCCCACACCTAGAGGCTAGCGGGAGCAATGAGCAGTTCTTC; CDR3: CASSPHLEASGSNEQFF
D: TRBD2; length: 11; V: TRBV19; size: -; J: TRBJ2-1; DNA: TGTGCCAGCAGACTAGCCAATGAGCAGTTCTTC; CDR3: CASRLANEQFF
D: TRBD1; length: 14; V: TRBV28; size: -; J: TRBJ2-7; DNA: TGTGCCAGCAGTTTGGGGGGACAGGGCTACGAGCAGTACTTC; CDR3: CASSLGGQGYEQYF
D: -; length: 13; V: TRBV5-4; size: -; J: TRBJ2-3; DNA: TGTGCCAGCAGCTTGGGCGGGTTGTTCGGTGGATATTTT; CDR3: CASSLGGLFGGYF
D: -; length: 18; V: TRBV9; size: -; J: TRBJ2-3; DNA: TGTGCCAGCAGCGTAGAGCCTTCTTTGCTAGCTGACACAGATACGCAGTATTTT; CDR3: CASSVEPSLLADTDTQYF
D: TRBD1; length: 16; V: TRBV28; size: -; J: TRBJ1-4; DNA: TGTGCCAGCAGCTATTATGGGACAGGGGGCTTTGAAAAACTGTTTTTT; CDR3: CASSYYGTGGFEKLFF
D: -; length: 14; V: TRBV6-5; size: once; J: TRBJ2-1; DNA: TGTGCCAGCAGTTACCACGGCCGTGACAATGAGCAGTTCTTC; CDR3: CASSYHGRDNEQFF
D: TRBD1; length: 14; V: TRBV6-5; size: -; J: TRBJ1-4; DNA: TGTGCCAGCAGTCGCCTACAGGGGAATGAAAAACTGTTTTTT; CDR3: CASSRLQGNEKLFF
D: TRBD1; length: 21; V: TRBV18; size: -; J: TRBJ2-6; DNA: TGTGCCAGCTCACCGCGTTGGGGGACAGGCGGGATCGACTCTGGGGCCAACGTCCTGACTTTC; CDR3: CASSPRWGTGGIDSGANVLTF
D: TRBD1; length: 15; V: TRBV2; size: -; J: TRBJ2-5; DNA: TGTGCCAGCAGTAGACAGGGGGCACTCGGAGAGACCCAGTACTTC; CDR3: CASSRQGALGETQYF
D: -; length: 14; V: TRBV9; size: -; J: TRBJ1-1; DNA: TGTGCCAGCAGCGCCAGCTCACAGAACACTGAAGCTTTCTTT; CDR3: CASSASSQNTEAFF
D: -; length: 11; V: TRBV2; size: -; J: TRBJ2-1; DNA: TGTGCCAGCAGTGCTGGCGGTGAGGAGTTCTTC; CDR3: CASSAGGEEFF
D: -; length: 14; V: TRBV6-5; size: once; J: TRBJ2-2; DNA: TGTGCCAGCACCCCGCGAATCAACACCGGGGAGCTGTTTTTT; CDR3: CASTPRINTGELFF
D: -; length: 17; V: TRBV5-6; size: once; J: TRBJ2-4; DNA: TGTGCCAGCAGCTTGGGACCCCCGGGGGTCGGGGAAGCCATTCAGTACTTC; CDR3: CASSLGPPGVGEAIQYF
D: TRBD1; length: 15; V: TRBV5-1; size: -; J: TRBJ1-4; DNA: TGCGCCAGCAGCTTGGGGCGGGACAGGGTATCGAAACTGTTTTTT; CDR3: CASSLGRDRVSKLFF
D: TRBD1; length: 16; V: TRBV27; size: -; J: TRBJ1-5; DNA: TGTGCCAGCAGTTTGATAGGGGGCCGTTACGGTCAGCCCCAGCATTTT; CDR3: CASSLIGGRYGQPQHF
D: -; length: 13; V: TRBV28; size: -; J: TRBJ2-7; DNA: TGTGCCAGCGGGATTAGGGGACCCTACGAGCAGTACTTC; CDR3: CASGIRGPYEQYF
D: -; length: 13; V: TRBV5-1; size: -; J: TRBJ1-4; DNA: TGCGCCAGCAGCTTAGGGCTTAATGAAAAACTGTTTTTT; CDR3: CASSLGLNEKLFF
D: TRBD2; length: 15; V: TRBV27; size: -; J: TRBJ2-7; DNA: TGTGCCAGCAGCCATCGTGGGGAGGGACGTAACGAGCAGTACTTC; CDR3: CASSHRGEGRNEQYF
D: -; length: 13; V: TRBV7-2; size: -; J: TRBJ2-4; DNA: TGTGCCAGCAGCCCTGGCTTCCCAAACATTCAGTACTTC; CDR3: CASSPGFPNIQYF
D: -; length: 15; V: TRBV4-3; size: once; J: TRBJ1-2; DNA: TGCGCCAGCAGCCAAGATCCGTTAATCTTAGGAGGCTACACCTTC; CDR3: CASSQDPLILGGYTF
D: -; length: 16; V: TRBV5-1; size: -; J: TRBJ2-2; DNA: TGCGCCAGCAGCCTAAACAGCGTCGCGAACACCGGGGAGCTGTTTTTT; CDR3: CASSLNSVANTGELFF
D: TRBD1; length: 15; V: TRBV18; size: once; J: TRBJ2-3; DNA: TGTGCCAGCTCACCCAGACAGGGGAGCACAGATACGCAGTATTTT; CDR3: CASSPRQGSTDTQYF
D: -; length: 12; V: TRBV6-1; size: -; J: TRBJ2-7; DNA: TGTGCCAGCAGCCGGATTGGTTACGAGCAGTACTTC; CDR3: CASSRIGYEQYF
D: -; length: 9; V: TRBV27; size: -; J: TRBJ1-3; DNA: TGTGCCAGCAGTTTGAGGGTGCGCTTT; CDR3: CASSLRVRF
D: -; length: 15; V: TRBV22-1; size: -; J: TRBJ2-7; DNA: TGTCCTGGGAGCCCGGGGACAGGGGCAATCTACGAGCAGTACTTC; CDR3: CPGSPGTGAIYEQYF
D: TRBD2; length: 18; V: TRBV4-2; size: -; J: TRBJ2-1; DNA: TGTGCCAGCAGCCGTGGTGCGGGGTCGCGGGAGGGCCCCAATGAGCAGTTCTTC; CDR3: CASSRGAGSREGPNEQFF
D: -; length: 14; V: TRBV25-1; size: once; J: TRBJ2-7; DNA: TGTGCCAGCAGTGAACCAGATGGGACCTACGAGCAGTACTTC; CDR3: CASSEPDGTYEQYF
D: TRBD2; length: 17; V: TRBV7-6; size: -; J: TRBJ2-3; DNA: TGTGCCAGCAGCTTAGCGGTGGCTAGCGGGAGTAGGGATACGCAGTATTTT; CDR3: CASSLAVASGSRDTQYF
D: TRBD1; length: 19; V: TRBV4-3; size: -; J: TRBJ2-6; DNA: TGCGCCAGCAGACCCCAGCTTAGACAGGGAAGCTCTGGGGCCAACGTCCTGACTTTC; CDR3: CASRPQLRQGSSGANVLTF
D: TRBD1; length: 15; V: TRBV30; size: -; J: TRBJ1-5; DNA: TGTGCCTGGGGGGTCCCGGGACAGGGGGTCCAGCCCCAGCATTTT; CDR3: CAWGVPGQGVQPQHF
D: TRBD1; length: 15; V: TRBV7-2; size: -; J: TRBJ2-7; DNA: TGTGCCAGCAGCCCGGGGACAGGGCCTAGCTACGAGCAGTACTTC; CDR3: CASSPGTGPSYEQYF
D: -; length: 15; V: TRBV6-5; size: once; J: TRBJ2-6; DNA: TGTGCCAGCAGCCCCAGGGGCGCTGGGGCCAACGTCCTGACTTTC; CDR3: CASSPRGAGANVLTF
D: -; length: 13; V: TRBV15; size: -; J: TRBJ2-4; DNA: TGTGCCACCAGCAGAGTAGCCAAAAACATTCAGTACTTC; CDR3: CATSRVAKNIQYF
D: -; length: 19; V: TRBV4-1; size: once; J: TRBJ2-2; DNA: TGCGCCAGCAGCCAAGGGCGCGTTGCTAGTAGGCGCAAGGCCGGGGAGCTGTTTTTT; CDR3: CASSQGRVASRRKAGELFF
D: -; length: 13; V: TRBV7-9; size: once; J: TRBJ2-5; DNA: TGTGCCAGCAGCCCAGTTTCCCAAGAGACCCAGTACTTC; CDR3: CASSPVSQETQYF
D: -; length: 17; V: TRBV14; size: -; J: TRBJ2-1; DNA: TGTGCCAGCAGCCATTCCTTATTTAGCGCGACCTACAATGAGCAGTTCTTC; CDR3: CASSHSLFSATYNEQFF
D: TRBD1; length: 16; V: TRBV27; size: -; J: TRBJ2-2; DNA: TGTGCCAGCAGTCCCTATGGGACAGGAAACACCGGGGAGCTGTTTTTT; CDR3: CASSPYGTGNTGELFF
D: -; length: 14; V: TRBV27; size: -; J: TRBJ2-7; DNA: TGTGCCAGCAGTTTATCGAGCGTCTCCTACGAGCAGTACTTC; CDR3: CASSLSSVSYEQYF
D: -; length: 15; V: TRBV4-2; size: -; J: TRBJ2-3; DNA: TGTGCCAGCTCTAGCCGCCCCCAAAGCACAGATACGCAGTATTTT; CDR3: CASSSRPQSTDTQYF
D: -; length: 15; V: TRBV5-6; size: -; J: TRBJ2-3; DNA: TGTGCCAGCAGCTCGGGACTCCAGGCTATGTATACGCAGTATTTT; CDR3: CASSSGLQAMYTQYF
D: TRBD1; length: 13; V: TRBV28; size: many; J: TRBJ1-1; DNA: TGTGCCAGCCGGCGACAGGGCGGCACTGAAGCTTTCTTT; CDR3: CASRRQGGTEAFF
D: TRBD2; length: 13; V: TRBV14; size: few; J: TRBJ2-7; DNA: TGTGCCAGCAGCCAAGATAGGCGCGGGAGTACGTACTTC; CDR3: CASSQDRRGSTYF
D: -; length: 14; V: TRBV5-1; size: -; J: TRBJ1-2; DNA: TGCGCCAGCAGCCCACCCGGACCCAACTATGGCTACACCTTC; CDR3: CASSPPGPNYGYTF
D: TRBD2; length: 18; V: TRBV18; size: -; J: TRBJ2-7; DNA: TGTGCCAGCTCACGGACTAGCGGGCTCAGCTTGGGGTCCTACGAGCAGTACTTC; CDR3: CASSRTSGLSLGSYEQYF
D: TRBD2; length: 15; V: TRBV9; size: -; J: TRBJ2-1; DNA: TGTGCCAGCAGCGTTAGCGGGAGGGAATACAATGAGCAGTTCTTC; CDR3: CASSVSGREYNEQFF
D: TRBD1; length: 17; V: TRBV2; size: -; J: TRBJ2-7; DNA: TGTGCCAGCAGTTCGGACAGGGGGCTAGCCTACTACTACGAGCAGTACTTC; CDR3: CASSSDRGLAYYYEQYF
D: -; length: 14; V: TRBV2; size: -; J: TRBJ2-1; DNA: TGTGCCAGCAGTGAAGGAAGTCGGGGACCGGAGCAGTTCTTC; CDR3: CASSEGSRGPEQFF
D: TRBD1; length: 15; V: TRBV4-1; size: -; J: TRBJ1-2; DNA: TGCGCCAGCAGCCACGGACAGGGGGCGGCATATGGCTACACCTTC; CDR3: CASSHGQGAAYGYTF